Listed here are 17 T cell receptor beta chains from one sample, sequenced in a study of T cells after yellow fever vaccination. TCRdb re-called the 5' RACE reads through MiXCR, storing one row per CDR3 protein. The table shows hundreds of thousands of distinct CDR3 sequences, with under 15% occurring only once. Sequenced here: CD4+ T cells sorted from PBMCs, sampled 15 days after the yellow fever booster vaccination. These receptors were taken from a man aged 18 to 35 who received the YFV17D yellow fever vaccine.

The V and J genes are TRBV18 and TRBJ1-2, with D perhaps matching TRBD1 (5 bases). CDR1 and CDR2 from the germline V gene are KGHSH and LQKENI. The V end lost 2 bases, the J end lost 2 bases, and 15 bases lay between the germline ends. The CDR3 sequence is 16 residues long. CDR3 coding DNA: TGTGCCAGCTCACCAAGCAGGGCCCTGTTCAACTATGGCTACACCTTC. This sequence encodes CASSPSRALFNYGYTF.

This clonotype was counted only a few times. The rearrangement joins TRBV5-1 to TRBJ1-4, with D possibly being TRBD1 (6 bases). The germline CDR1 and CDR2 sequences are SGHRS and YFSETQ. This CDR3 is 15 amino acids long. Trimming removed 9 bases from V and 4 bases from J, with 19 bases in between. The CDR3 DNA follows: TGCGCCACTTCTAATCAAGGACAGCTTAATGAAAAACTGTTTTTT. This encodes CATSNQGQLNEKLFF.

This clonotype was seen many times. This chain uses TRBV11-2 with TRBJ2-7; the D is unclear. The CDR3 runs 13 residues. Looked up from germline, CDR1 is SGHAT and CDR2 is FQNNGV. V lost 0 bases to trimming and J lost 4 bases, with 7 bases between them. In DNA, the CDR3 is TGTGCCAGCAGCTTAGAGGGCGGTTACGAGCAGTACGTC. As protein: CASSLEGGYEQYV.

This rearrangement joins TRBV4-2 to TRBJ2-3, with D uncertain. The germline V gene has CDR1 LGHNA and CDR2 YNFKEQ. Trimming removed 0 bases from V and 2 bases from J, with 3 bases in between. This CDR3 is 13 amino acids long. CDR3 coding DNA: TGTGCCAGCAGCCAAGACAACACAGATACGCAGTATTTT. Translated, it gives CASSQDNTDTQYF.

The chain carries TRBV24-1 and TRBJ2-1; TRBD2 aligns across 15 bases. CDR1 and CDR2 from the germline V gene are KGHDR and SFDVKD. The CDR3 extends over 16 amino acids. V shed 5 bases, J shed 4 bases, and the junction held 2 bases outside the gene matches. The CDR3 reads CATSGGTSGGYNEQFF. The CDR3, as DNA: TGTGCCACCAGTGGTGGGACTAGCGGGGGGTACAATGAGCAGTTCTTC.

This sequence joins TRBV27 and TRBJ1-6; TRBD1 is a possible D gene (6 bases). The CDR3 is 13 residues long. The V gene lost 1 base and the J gene lost 8 bases, with 6 bases spanning the gap. Germline loops: CDR1 MNHEY, CDR2 SMNVEV (reference sequence). Here the CDR3 reads CASSLYRDSPLHF. The CDR3 DNA sequence: TGTGCCAGCAGTTTATACAGGGATTCACCCCTCCACTTT.

This chain uses TRBV18 with TRBJ2-1; TRBD1 aligns across 7 bases. This CDR3 has 18 amino acids. Germline loops: CDR1 KGHSH, CDR2 LQKENI. V shed 3 bases, J shed 0 bases, and the junction held 11 bases outside the gene matches. CDR3 nucleotides: TGTGCCAGCTCACCCCGCAGAGGGGGCCCCGGCTCCTACAATGAGCAGTTCTTC. Protein sequence: CASSPRRGGPGSYNEQFF.

The CDR3 nucleotides are TGTGCCAGCAGCTTAACCGTCCAAAGCTCCTACAATGAGCAGTTCTTC. This translates into CASSLTVQSSYNEQFF. This chain links TRBV7-9 with TRBJ2-1; D call uncertain. CDR1 is SEHNR and CDR2 is FQNEAQ in the germline V gene (reference sequence). V shed 2 bases and J shed 0 bases, with 11 bases lying between them. The CDR3 has 16 amino acids.

This sequence joins TRBV12-3 or TRBV12-4 and TRBJ1-2, with D possibly matching TRBD1 (6 bases). Trimming left V 4 bases short and J 6 bases short, with 12 bases between. The CDR3 runs to 13 residues. The CDR3 DNA reads TGTGCCAGCAGTTCCACAGGGATTGATGGCTACACCTTC. The encoded protein is CASSSTGIDGYTF.

The chain combines TRBV7-2 with TRBJ2-1, with 8 bases identical to TRBD2. The V and J ends lost 5 bases and 5 bases, in that order; junction bases with no gene match: 11. This CDR3 is built from 16 residues. The V gene's germline CDR1 is SGHTA and CDR2 FQGNSA. The CDR3 DNA reads as TGTGCCAGCAGCCGAGCGTTGGTAGCGGGGAACAATGAGCAGTTCTTC. Protein sequence: CASSRALVAGNNEQFF.

The table lists this clonotype with a few counts. The rearrangement links TRBV27 to TRBJ2-5; 9 bases line up with TRBD2. This CDR3 has 15 amino acids. Germline CDR1 reads MNHEY; CDR2 reads SMNVEV (reference sequence). J lost 5 bases, V lost 6 bases, and 10 bases had no gene match. This chain's CDR3 is CASSHGTSISETQYF. The CDR3 DNA follows: TGTGCCAGCAGCCACGGGACTAGCATATCGGAGACCCAGTACTTC.

The sample holds a few counts of this clonotype. This rearrangement joins TRBV3-1 to TRBJ2-7, with 8 nucleotides matching TRBD2. CDR1 is LGHDT, CDR2 YNNKEL, per germline (reference sequence). V lost 6 bases and J lost 2; bases outside the gene matches: 12. The CDR3 runs 16 residues. The CDR3 loop is CASSDLRGASTYEQYF. CDR3 sequence (DNA): TGTGCCAGCAGTGACTTGCGGGGGGCCTCTACCTACGAGCAGTACTTC.

The chain links TRBV18 to TRBJ2-3; D is perhaps TRBD1 (5 bases). Germline V gene lookup returns CDR1 KGHSH and CDR2 LQKENI. V was cut by 3 bases and J by 4 bases, with 14 bases left in between. The CDR3 has 15 amino acids. The CDR3 DNA reads TGTGCCAGCTCACCCCGGGCAGGGCAGGCAGATACGCAGTATTTT. This encodes CASSPRAGQADTQYF.

This clonotype was seen more than once but under ten times. The V call is TRBV9, the J call TRBJ2-7; TRBD1 is a possible D gene (6 bases). The ends were cut back, 2 bases at V and 3 bases at J, with 9 bases in the middle. Germline CDR1 SGDLS, CDR2 YYNGEE. CDR3 length: 13 residues. CDR3 DNA: TGTGCCAGCAGCGTTGAGGGACACTACGAGCAGTACGTC. This translates into CASSVEGHYEQYV.

The rearrangement uses TRBV14 and TRBJ2-7; D might be TRBD2 (6 bases). The CDR3 totals 15 residues. Trimming stripped 4 bases from V and 2 bases from J, with 15 bases between. Germline V gives CDR1 SGHDN, CDR2 FVKESK. CDR3 amino acids: CASSLTGEVTYEQYF. The CDR3 coding sequence is TGTGCCAGCAGCCTTACGGGGGAGGTAACCTACGAGCAGTACTTC.

This clonotype occurred a few times. V and J are TRBV6-1 and TRBJ1-4; D is undetermined. The CDR3 consists of 14 residues. V was pared by 4 bases and J by 7 bases, with 13 bases between. From germline, CDR1 is MNHNS and CDR2 SASEGT. CDR3 nucleotides: TGTGCCAGCAGTGCCACACTTGAGGGTGAAAAACTGTTTTTT. Its translation: CASSATLEGEKLFF.

This clonotype turned up a few times. This chain joins TRBV9 and TRBJ2-2; D not resolved. Trimming took off 2 bases at V and 7 bases at J, with 9 bases between the two ends. Germline CDR1 is SGDLS and CDR2 is YYNGEE. The CDR3 spans 13 residues. DNA for the CDR3: TGTGCCAGCAGCGTCCAGGATGGCGGGGAGCTGTTTTTT. Translated: CASSVQDGGELFF.